The 13 T cell receptor beta chains listed next were all sequenced from one sample in a study of blood T cell repertoires in COVID-19. Only in-frame clones appear in the TCRdb table, and some are missing; sequencing was by immunoSEQ multiplex PCR. The sample consists of some 180,000 clones, about four fifths of them appearing once. The sequencing input was peripheral blood. Receptors were obtained from a man aged 55 to 70 with acute or convalescent COVID-19.

The V call is TRBV7-2, the J call TRBJ1-2; maybe TRBD1 (6 bases). The CDR3 loop spans 12 amino acids. Trimming took 5 bases from V and 13 from J, leaving 17 bases between them. Germline V gives CDR1 SGHTA, CDR2 FQGNSA. The CDR3 DNA reads as TGTGCCAGCAGCAAAACAGGGTTTGACGTCACCTTC. This sequence encodes CASSKTGFDVTF.

This clone appeared once. The chain recombines TRBV10-2 with TRBJ1-1; 7 nucleotides align to TRBD1. With 4 bases clipped from V and 9 bases from J, the junction kept 5 bases outside the gene matches. This CDR3 is built from 12 residues. Germline V gives CDR1 WSHSY, CDR2 SAAADI. The CDR3 reads CASSGTGGQAFF. CDR3 in DNA: TGCGCCAGCAGTGGGACAGGAGGGCAAGCTTTCTTT.

The chain links TRBV6-1 to TRBJ2-1; 8 bases are shared with TRBD2. The germline V gene encodes CDR1 MNHNS and CDR2 SASEGT. CDR3 length equals 16 residues. The V segment lost 0 bases and the J segment 5 bases; nucleotides outside the gene matches: 6. Written as DNA, the CDR3 is TGTGCCAGCAGTGAAGCCCTCCGAGCGGGGGACAATGAGCAGTTCTTC. Its translation: CASSEALRAGDNEQFF.

This chain connects TRBV25-1 to TRBJ1-1; no firm D call. Trimming pared 3 bases from V and 7 bases from J, leaving 12 bases between. CDR3 length equals 13 residues. Germline V gene lookup returns CDR1 MGHDK and CDR2 SYGVNS. The CDR3 loop reads CASSDDVGDEAFF. The CDR3 region has the DNA TGTGCCAGCAGTGATGACGTCGGGGATGAAGCTTTCTTT.

The V call is TRBV5-4, the J call TRBJ1-2; D uncertain. This CDR3 contains 14 residues. The germline V and J ends were trimmed by 4 bases and 7 bases, with 17 bases remaining between them. The germline V gene has CDR1 SGHNT and CDR2 YYREEE (reference sequence). CDR3 protein: CASSVKAGSTGYTF. The CDR3 DNA reads as TGTGCCAGCAGCGTAAAGGCAGGATCGACTGGCTACACCTTC.

This chain connects TRBV6-5 to TRBJ1-2, with 7 bases aligning to TRBD1. In germline, CDR1 is MNHEY, CDR2 SVGAGI. The CDR3 runs 14 residues. V lost 6 bases to trimming and J lost 2 bases; unmatched junction nucleotides: 6. The CDR3 DNA is TGTGCCAGCAGCCCAGGGGGTGGAAACTATGGCTACACCTTC. Translated: CASSPGGGNYGYTF.

Concerning this clone itself: Other nucleotide sequences in the sample specify the same CDR3. V gene TRBV7-8 combines with J gene TRBJ1-5; D gene uncertain. Trimming cost V 0 bases and J 0 bases, with 3 bases left between them. Per germline, CDR1 SGHVS and CDR2 FQNEAQ. This CDR3 is 14 amino acids long. CDR3 DNA sequence: TGTGCCAGCAGCTTAGCCCGTAGCAATCAGCCCCAGCATTTT. Translated: CASSLARSNQPQHF.

This chain connects TRBV9 to TRBJ2-2, with D tentatively TRBD1 (6 bases). This CDR3 is built from 19 residues. The germline CDR1 and CDR2 sequences are SGDLS and YYNGEE. Trimming shortened V by 1 base and J by 2 bases, and 21 bases separated the two germline ends. The CDR3 region has the DNA TGTGCCAGCAGCGTATCACCTCGGAACAGGGCCGCCAACACCGGGGAGCTGTTTTTT. This sequence encodes CASSVSPRNRAANTGELFF.

The sample holds one count of this clone. In DNA, the CDR3 is TGTGCCAGCAGCGTCCCGGGACAGGGGGCATCGGGAAACACCATATATTTT. Its translation: CASSVPGQGASGNTIYF. This chain links TRBV9 with TRBJ1-3; TRBD1 matches at 12 bases. The germline V gene has CDR1 SGDLS and CDR2 YYNGEE. J lost 4 bases, V lost 2 bases, and 7 bases had no gene match. The CDR3 runs to 17 residues.

The genes are TRBV13 and TRBJ2-1; maybe TRBD2 (5 bases). Germline values: CDR1 PRHDT, CDR2 FYEKMQ (reference sequence). The CDR3 sequence is 15 residues long. V dropped 2 bases and J dropped 0 bases, with 8 bases sitting between them. The CDR3 nucleotides read TGTGCCAGCAGCTTAATGAGCGGCTCCTACAATGAGCAGTTCTTC. This sequence encodes CASSLMSGSYNEQFF.

The chain has TRBV3-1 (or the pseudogene TRBV3-2) and TRBJ1-2; 8 nucleotides match TRBD1. The germline V gene has CDR1 LGHDT and CDR2 YNNKEL (reference sequence). The CDR3 runs to 15 residues. V gave up 1 base and J gave up 2 bases; unmatched junction bases: 3. In DNA, the CDR3 is TGTGCCAGCAGCCAAGCCCCAGGGGGCAACTATGGCTACACCTTC. It translates to CASSQAPGGNYGYTF.

This sequence joins TRBV6-5 and TRBJ1-4; 8 bases fit TRBD1. This CDR3 is 15 amino acids long. V shed 5 bases, J shed 3 bases, and the junction held 5 bases outside the gene matches. Germline lookup yields CDR1 MNHEY and CDR2 SVGAGI. Here the CDR3 DNA reads TGTGCCAGCAGTCTACAGGGGGGGGCTAATGAAAAACTGTTTTTT. Encoded protein: CASSLQGGANEKLFF.

The chain carries TRBV7-2 and TRBJ2-1, with TRBD2 identical over 11 bases. Germline assignment: CDR1 SGHTA and CDR2 FQGNSA. Trimming cost V 5 bases and J 4 bases; bases outside gene matches: 4. The CDR3 covers 15 residues. The CDR3 loop reads CASSPGTSGYNEQFF. CDR3 in DNA: TGTGCCAGCAGCCCCGGGACTAGCGGATACAATGAGCAGTTCTTC.